This T cell receptor (beta chain) originates from a study of T cells in Graves' hyperthyroidism and ophthalmopathy. Study in general: Initial diagnosis, before any treatment, was when peripheral blood was collected. Study observations and caveats: Ophthalmopathy got predicted by the model a median about 6.7 months before its onset.

From RNA transcripts, TCR beta CDR3 regions were amplified. The HTBI primer set was used in a first-round RT-PCR of the TCR CDR3. TCRdb analysed the multiplex PCR reads with MiXCR anew, one entry per CDR3 protein. Of fewer than 900,000 distinct CDR3 sequences in the sample, around 15% were seen once. Unmatched junction bases numbered 9, after V lost 5 bases and J lost 4 bases. This CDR3 spans 16 amino acids. Per germline, CDR1 MDHEN and CDR2 SYDVKM. The patients, who ranged from 18 to 65 in age, presented with newly diagnosed hyperthyroidism lasting under 2 months. The PBMCs were taken from around 10 ml of fresh peripheral blood. This clonotype has a count of ten or more. What it binds is not known.

The sequence was obtained from a man between 18 and 35 years old with Graves' hyperthyroidism. Sequenced input: blood. The V gene is TRBV28, the J gene TRBJ2-3, with TRBD2 matching over 10 bases. The CDR3 DNA follows: TGTGCCAGCAGTCCACTAGCGGGAAGGGGCCCAGATACGCAGTATTTT. Its translation is CASSPLAGRGPDTQYF.